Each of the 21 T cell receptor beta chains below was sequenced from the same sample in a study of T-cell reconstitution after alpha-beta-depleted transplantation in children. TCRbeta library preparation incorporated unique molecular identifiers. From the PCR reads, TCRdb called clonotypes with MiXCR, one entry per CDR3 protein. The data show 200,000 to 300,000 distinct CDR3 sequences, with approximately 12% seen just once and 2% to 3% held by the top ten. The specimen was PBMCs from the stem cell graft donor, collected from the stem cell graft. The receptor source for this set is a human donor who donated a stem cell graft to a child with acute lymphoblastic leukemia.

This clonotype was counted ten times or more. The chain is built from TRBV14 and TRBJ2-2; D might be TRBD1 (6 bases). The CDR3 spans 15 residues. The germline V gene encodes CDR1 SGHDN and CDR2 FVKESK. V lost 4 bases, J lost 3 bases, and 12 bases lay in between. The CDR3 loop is CASSPFGTYTGELFF. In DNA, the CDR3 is TGTGCCAGCAGCCCGTTCGGGACATACACCGGGGAGCTGTTTTTT.

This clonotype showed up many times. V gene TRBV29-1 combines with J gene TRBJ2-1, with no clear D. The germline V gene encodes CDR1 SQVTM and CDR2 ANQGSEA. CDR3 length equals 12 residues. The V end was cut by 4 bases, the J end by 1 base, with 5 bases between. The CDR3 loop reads CSVGGSYNEQFF. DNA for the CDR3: TGCAGCGTTGGGGGATCCTACAATGAGCAGTTCTTC.

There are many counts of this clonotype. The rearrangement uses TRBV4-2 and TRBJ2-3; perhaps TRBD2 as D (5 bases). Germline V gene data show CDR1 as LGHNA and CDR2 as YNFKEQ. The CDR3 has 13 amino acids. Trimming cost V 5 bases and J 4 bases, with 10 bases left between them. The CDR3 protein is CASSVRRSDTQYF. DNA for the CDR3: TGTGCCAGCAGCGTAAGGAGGTCAGATACGCAGTATTTT.

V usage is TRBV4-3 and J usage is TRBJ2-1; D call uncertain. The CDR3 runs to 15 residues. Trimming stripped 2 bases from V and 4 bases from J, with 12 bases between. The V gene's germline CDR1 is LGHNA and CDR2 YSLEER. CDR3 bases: TGCGCCAGCAGCCAAAGTTCCTCGACGTACAATGAGCAGTTCTTC. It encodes CASSQSSSTYNEQFF.

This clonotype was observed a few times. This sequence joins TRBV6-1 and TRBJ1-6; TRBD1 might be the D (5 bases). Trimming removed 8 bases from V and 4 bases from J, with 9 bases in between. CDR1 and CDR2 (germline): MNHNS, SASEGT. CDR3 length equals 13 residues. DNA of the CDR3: TGTGCCAGCCGGGGACGATATAATTCACCCCTCCACTTT. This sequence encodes CASRGRYNSPLHF.

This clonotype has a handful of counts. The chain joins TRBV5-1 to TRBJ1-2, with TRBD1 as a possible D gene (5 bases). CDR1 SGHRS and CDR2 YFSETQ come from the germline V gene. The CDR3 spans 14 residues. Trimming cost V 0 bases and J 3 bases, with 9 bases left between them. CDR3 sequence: CASSLEPGYYGYTF. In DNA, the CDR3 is TGCGCCAGCAGCTTGGAGCCAGGGTACTATGGCTACACCTTC.

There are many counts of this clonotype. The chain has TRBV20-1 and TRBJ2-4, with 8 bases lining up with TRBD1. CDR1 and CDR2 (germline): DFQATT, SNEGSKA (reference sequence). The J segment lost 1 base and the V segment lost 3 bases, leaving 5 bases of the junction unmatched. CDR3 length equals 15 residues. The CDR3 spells CSARSGGLAKNIQYF. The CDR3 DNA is TGCAGTGCTAGGTCAGGGGGCTTGGCCAAAAACATTCAGTACTTC.

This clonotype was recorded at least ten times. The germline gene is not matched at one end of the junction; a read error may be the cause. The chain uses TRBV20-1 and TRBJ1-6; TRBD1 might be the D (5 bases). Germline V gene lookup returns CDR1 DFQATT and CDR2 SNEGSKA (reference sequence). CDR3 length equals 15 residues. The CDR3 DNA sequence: TGCAGTGCCAGAGTACCGGGACGGAATAATTCACCCCTCCACTTT. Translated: CSARVPGRNNSPLHF.

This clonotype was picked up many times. Here the CDR3 DNA reads TGTGCCAGCAGGTTGACTATAACGGGGAGAAAAGAGACCCAGTACTTC. Its translation: CASRLTITGRKETQYF. This chain joins TRBV28 and TRBJ2-5, with D tentatively TRBD2 (5 bases). Deletions cut 6 bases from V and 3 bases from J, with 20 bases between. Per the germline V gene, CDR1 is MDHEN and CDR2 is SYDVKM. CDR3 length equals 16 residues.

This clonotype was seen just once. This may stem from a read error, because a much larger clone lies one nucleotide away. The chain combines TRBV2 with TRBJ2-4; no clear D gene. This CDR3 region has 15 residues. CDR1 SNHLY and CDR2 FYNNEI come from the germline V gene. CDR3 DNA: TGTGCCAGCAGTGAAGGGGTCGTAGCCAAAAACATTCATTACTTC. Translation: CASSEGVVAKNIHYF.

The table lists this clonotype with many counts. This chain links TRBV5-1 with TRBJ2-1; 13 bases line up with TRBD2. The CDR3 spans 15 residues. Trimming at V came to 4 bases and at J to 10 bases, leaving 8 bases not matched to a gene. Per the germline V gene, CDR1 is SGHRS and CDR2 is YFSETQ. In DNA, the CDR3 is TGCGCCAGCAGCACCAGCGGACTAGCGGGAGCGGAGCAGTTCTTC. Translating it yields CASSTSGLAGAEQFF. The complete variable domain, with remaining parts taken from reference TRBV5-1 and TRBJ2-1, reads KAGVTQTPRYLIKTRGQQVTLSCSPISGHRSVSWYQQTPGQGLQFLFEYFSETQRNKGNFPGRFSGRQFSNSRSEMNVSTLELGDSALYLCASSTSGLAGAEQFFGPGTRLTVL.

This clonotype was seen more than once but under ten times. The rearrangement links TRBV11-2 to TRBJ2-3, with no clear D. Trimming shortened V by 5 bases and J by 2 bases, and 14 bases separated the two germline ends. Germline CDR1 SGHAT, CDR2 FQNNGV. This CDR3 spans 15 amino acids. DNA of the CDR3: TGTGCCAGCAGCCGGTACCGACCTAACACAGATACGCAGTATTTT. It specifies CASSRYRPNTDTQYF.

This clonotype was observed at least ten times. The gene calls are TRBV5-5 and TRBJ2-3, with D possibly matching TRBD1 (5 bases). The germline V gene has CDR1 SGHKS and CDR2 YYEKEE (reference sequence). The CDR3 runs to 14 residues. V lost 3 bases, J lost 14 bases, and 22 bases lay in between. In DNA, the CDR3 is TGTGCCAGCAGCTCCCCTTATCAAGGGGAAAGCCTGTATTTT. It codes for CASSSPYQGESLYF. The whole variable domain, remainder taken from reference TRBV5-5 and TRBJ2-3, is DAGVTQSPTHLIKTRGQQVTLRCSPISGHKSVSWYQQVLGQGPQFIFQYYEKEERGRGNFPDRFSARQFPNYSSELNVNALLLGDSALYLCASSSPYQGESLYFGPGTRLTVL.

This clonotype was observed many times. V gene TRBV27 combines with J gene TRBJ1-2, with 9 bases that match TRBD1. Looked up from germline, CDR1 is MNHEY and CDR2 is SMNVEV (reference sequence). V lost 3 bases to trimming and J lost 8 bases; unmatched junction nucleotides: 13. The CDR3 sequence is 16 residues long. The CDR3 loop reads CASSFGSGGQGRGYTF. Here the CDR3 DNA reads TGTGCCAGCAGTTTTGGTAGCGGGGGACAGGGTCGCGGCTACACCTTC.

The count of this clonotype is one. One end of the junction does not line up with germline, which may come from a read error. The CDR3 nucleotides are TGCAGTGCTAGAGCTGATTCTGCGGGCCAATCCTACCAGCAGTACTTC. It specifies CSARADSAGQSYQQYF. The rearrangement uses TRBV20-1 and TRBJ2-7; D is possibly TRBD2 (5 bases). The CDR3 loop spans 16 amino acids. CDR1 DFQATT and CDR2 SNEGSKA come from the germline V gene (reference sequence).

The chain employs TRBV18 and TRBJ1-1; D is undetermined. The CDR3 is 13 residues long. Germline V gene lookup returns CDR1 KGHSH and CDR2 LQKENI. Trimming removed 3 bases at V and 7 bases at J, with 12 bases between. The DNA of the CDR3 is TGTGCCAGCTCACCGACACATCAGAGTGAAGCTTTCTTT. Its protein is CASSPTHQSEAFF. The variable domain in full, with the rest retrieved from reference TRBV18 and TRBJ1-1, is NAGVMQNPRHLVRRRGQEARLRCSPMKGHSHVYWYRQLPEEGLKFMVYLQKENIIDESGMPKERFSAEFPKEGPSILRIQQVVRGDSAAYFCASSPTHQSEAFFGQGTRLTVV.

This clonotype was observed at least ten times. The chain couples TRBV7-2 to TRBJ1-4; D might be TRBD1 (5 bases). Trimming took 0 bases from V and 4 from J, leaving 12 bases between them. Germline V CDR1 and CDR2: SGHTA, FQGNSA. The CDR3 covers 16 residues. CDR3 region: CASSLAGTDFNEKLFF. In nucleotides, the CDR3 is TGTGCCAGCAGCTTAGCGGGGACGGACTTTAATGAAAAACTGTTTTTT.

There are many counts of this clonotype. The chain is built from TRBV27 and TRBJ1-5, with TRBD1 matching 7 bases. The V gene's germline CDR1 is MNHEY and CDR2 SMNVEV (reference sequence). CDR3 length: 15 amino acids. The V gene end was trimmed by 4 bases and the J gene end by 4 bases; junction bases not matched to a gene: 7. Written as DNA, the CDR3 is TGTGCCAGCAGTTCAGGACCGGGACAGAATCAGCCCCAGCATTTT. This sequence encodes CASSSGPGQNQPQHF.

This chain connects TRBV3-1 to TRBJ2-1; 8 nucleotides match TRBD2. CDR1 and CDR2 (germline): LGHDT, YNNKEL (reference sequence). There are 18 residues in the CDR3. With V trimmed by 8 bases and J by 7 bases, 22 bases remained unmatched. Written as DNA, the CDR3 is TGTGCCAGCTGCACCCAGGGTCGACGGGAGGGCCGGAGGAATGAGCAGTTCTTC. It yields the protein CASCTQGRREGRRNEQFF.

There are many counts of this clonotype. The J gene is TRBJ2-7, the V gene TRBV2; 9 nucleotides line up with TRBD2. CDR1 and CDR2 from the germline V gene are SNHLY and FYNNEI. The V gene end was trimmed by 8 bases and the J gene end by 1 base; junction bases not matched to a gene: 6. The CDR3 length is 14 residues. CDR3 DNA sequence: TGTGCCAGCTCAGCGGGAGGTACTTCCTACGAGCAGTACTTC. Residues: CASSAGGTSYEQYF.

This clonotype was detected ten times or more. The CDR3 DNA reads as TGCAGCGCCAGAACGACTAGCGGCTCGAGCACAGATACGCAGTATTTT. Its translation: CSARTTSGSSTDTQYF. This chain uses TRBV29-1 with TRBJ2-3; TRBD2 agrees at 9 bases. This CDR3 is 16 amino acids long. Germline CDR1 and CDR2: SQVTM and ANQGSEA. Unmatched junction bases numbered 11, after V lost 7 bases and J lost 0 bases.